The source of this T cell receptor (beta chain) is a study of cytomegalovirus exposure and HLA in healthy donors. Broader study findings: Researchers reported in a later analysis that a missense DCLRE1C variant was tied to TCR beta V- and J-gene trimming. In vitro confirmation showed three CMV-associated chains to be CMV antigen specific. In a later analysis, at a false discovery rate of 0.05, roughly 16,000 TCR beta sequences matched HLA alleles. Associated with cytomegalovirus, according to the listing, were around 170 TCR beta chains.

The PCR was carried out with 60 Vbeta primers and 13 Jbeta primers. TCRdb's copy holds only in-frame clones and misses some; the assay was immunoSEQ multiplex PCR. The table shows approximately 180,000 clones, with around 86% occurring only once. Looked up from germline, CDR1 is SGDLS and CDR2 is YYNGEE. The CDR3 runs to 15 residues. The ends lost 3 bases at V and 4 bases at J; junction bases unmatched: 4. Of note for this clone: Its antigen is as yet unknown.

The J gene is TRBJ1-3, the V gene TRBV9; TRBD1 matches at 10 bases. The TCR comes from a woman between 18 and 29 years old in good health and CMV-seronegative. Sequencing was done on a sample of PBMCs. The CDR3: CASSEGQGRGNTIYF. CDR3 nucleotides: TGTGCCAGCAGCGAGGGACAGGGGAGAGGAAACACCATATATTTT.